Below, one TCR beta chain is given with its context. The sample originates from a study of ipilimumab plus nivolumab after autologous stem cell transplantation. Study details: A median of roughly eight nivolumab and roughly 5 ipilimumab doses were given.

Clones were read by immunoSEQ multiplex PCR, and TCRdb kept only the in-frame ones, dropping some. This sample yields 77,000 or so clones, of which about 83% are seen a single time; 2% to 2.5% belongs to the top ten. Ipilimumab, 1 mg/kg, started 14 to 28 days after autologous transplant. Through week 26, nivolumab 3 mg/kg IV was given weeks 1, 4, 7, 10, then biweekly. The sample in question was PBMCs, obtained in a trial of ipilimumab plus nivolumab as post-transplant consolidation. This TCR was recovered from a male donor with diffuse large B-cell lymphoma.

CDR3 sequence reads: CASSSHSDQPQHF. The CDR3 coding sequence is TGTGCCAGCAGCTCTCACAGTGATCAGCCCCAGCATTTT. The V and J genes are TRBV11-2 and TRBJ1-5; D unresolved. The CDR3 loop spans 13 amino acids. In germline, CDR1 is SGHAT, CDR2 FQNNGV. V was pared by 4 bases and J by 5 bases, with 9 bases between.